One and the same sample provided the 3 T cell receptor beta chains below, sequenced in a study of T cells after yellow fever vaccination. TCRdb itself ran the 5' RACE reads through MiXCR, one entry per CDR3 protein. The sample shows about 510,000 distinct CDR3 sequences, about a fifth of them seen only once. Specimen: PBMCs, collected approximately 22 days after the first yellow fever vaccination. The receptors here all came from a man younger than 35 who received the YFV17D yellow fever vaccine.

This clonotype was seen a few times. The gene calls are TRBV7-8 and TRBJ2-5; no reliable D call. Germline-derived CDR1 and CDR2 are SGHVS and FQNEAQ. The CDR3 runs 13 residues. Trimming removed 4 bases from V and 4 bases from J, with 10 bases in between. The CDR3 reads CASSSRIAETQYF. DNA of the CDR3: TGTGCCAGCAGCTCTAGGATTGCAGAGACCCAGTACTTC.

V usage is TRBV6-2 or TRBV6-3 and J usage is TRBJ2-5, with 13 bases matching TRBD2. CDR1 is MNHEY and CDR2 is SVGEGT in the germline V gene. The CDR3 is 18 residues long. The V segment lost 2 bases and the J segment 1 base; nucleotides outside the gene matches: 7. The CDR3 nucleotides are TGTGCCAGCAGTTACCATCGACTAGCGGGGGGCCTCCAAGAGACCCAGTACTTC. Encoded protein: CASSYHRLAGGLQETQYF.

The chain joins TRBV10-3 to TRBJ2-1; 7 bases fit TRBD2. The germline gives CDR1 ENHRY, CDR2 SYGVKD. The V segment lost 6 bases and the J segment 7 bases; nucleotides outside the gene matches: 6. CDR3 length: 13 amino acids. The CDR3 is CAIRGQAGNEQFF. CDR3 DNA sequence: TGTGCCATCAGGGGCCAAGCGGGGAATGAGCAGTTCTTC.